This T cell receptor beta chain was sequenced for a study of blood T cell repertoires in COVID-19. TCRdb's copy holds only in-frame clones and misses some; the assay was immunoSEQ multiplex PCR. The sample holds some 21,000 clones, roughly 83% seen once. Germline V gives CDR1 GTSNPN, CDR2 SVGIG (reference sequence). The CDR3 is 14 residues long. J lost 1 base, V lost 2 bases, and 4 bases had no gene match. V usage is TRBV30 and J usage is TRBJ1-1; 7 positions agree with TRBD1. Sequenced sample: peripheral blood. This receptor was obtained from a man aged 35 to 55 with acute or convalescent COVID-19. The CDR3 DNA reads as TGTGCCTGGAGTAAGGACAGGCGGAACACTGAAGCTTTCTTT. Protein product: CAWSKDRRNTEAFF.